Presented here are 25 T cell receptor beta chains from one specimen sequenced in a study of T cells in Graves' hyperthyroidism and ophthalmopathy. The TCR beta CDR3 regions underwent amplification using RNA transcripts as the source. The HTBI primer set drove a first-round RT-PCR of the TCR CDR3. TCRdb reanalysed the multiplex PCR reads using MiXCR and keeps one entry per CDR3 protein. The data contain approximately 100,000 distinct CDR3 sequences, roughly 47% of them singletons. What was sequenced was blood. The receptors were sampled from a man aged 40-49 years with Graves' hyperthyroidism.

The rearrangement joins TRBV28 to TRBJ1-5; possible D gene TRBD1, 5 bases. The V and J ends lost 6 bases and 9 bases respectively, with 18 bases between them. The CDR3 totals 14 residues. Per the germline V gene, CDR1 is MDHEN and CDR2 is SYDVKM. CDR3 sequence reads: CASSSPGAGPPQHF. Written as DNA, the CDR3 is TGTGCCAGCAGCTCCCCCGGGGCGGGGCCGCCCCAGCATTTT.

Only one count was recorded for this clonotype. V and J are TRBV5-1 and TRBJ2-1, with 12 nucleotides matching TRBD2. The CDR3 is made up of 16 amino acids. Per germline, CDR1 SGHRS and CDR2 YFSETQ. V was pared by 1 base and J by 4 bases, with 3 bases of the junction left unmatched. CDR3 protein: CASSLQGTSGYNEQFF. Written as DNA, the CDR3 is TGCGCCAGCAGCTTGCAGGGGACTAGCGGGTACAATGAGCAGTTCTTC.

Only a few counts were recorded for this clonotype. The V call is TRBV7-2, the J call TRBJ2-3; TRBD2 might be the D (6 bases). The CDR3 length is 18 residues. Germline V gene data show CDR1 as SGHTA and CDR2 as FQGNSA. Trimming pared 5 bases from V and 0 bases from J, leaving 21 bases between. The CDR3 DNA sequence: TGTGCCAGCAGCCAAGAGGGTGAGCGGGCTTTTAGCACAGATACGCAGTATTTT. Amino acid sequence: CASSQEGERAFSTDTQYF.

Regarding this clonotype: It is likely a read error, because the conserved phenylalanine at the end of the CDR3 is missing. CDR3 residues: CASRVQDYEQYL. DNA for the CDR3: TGCGCCAGCAGAGTACAGGACTACGAGCAGTACCTC. This chain uses TRBV5-1 with TRBJ2-7, with a weak D call TRBD1 (5 bases). The CDR3 loop spans 12 amino acids. V lost 5 bases and J lost 3, with 9 bases in between. Per germline, CDR1 SGHRS and CDR2 YFSETQ.

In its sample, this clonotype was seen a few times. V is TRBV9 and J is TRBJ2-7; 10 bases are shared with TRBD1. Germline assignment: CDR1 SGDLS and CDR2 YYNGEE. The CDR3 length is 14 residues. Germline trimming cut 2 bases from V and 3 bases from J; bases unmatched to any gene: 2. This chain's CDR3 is CASSVGDRGYEQYF. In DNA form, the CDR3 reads TGTGCCAGCAGCGTTGGGGACAGGGGCTACGAGCAGTACTTC.

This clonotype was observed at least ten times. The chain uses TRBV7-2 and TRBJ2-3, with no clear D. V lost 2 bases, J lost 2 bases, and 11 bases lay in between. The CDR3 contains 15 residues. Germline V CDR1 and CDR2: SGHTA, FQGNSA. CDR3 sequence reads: CASSLRSPYTDTQYF. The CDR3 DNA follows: TGTGCCAGCAGCTTAAGATCCCCTTACACAGATACGCAGTATTTT.

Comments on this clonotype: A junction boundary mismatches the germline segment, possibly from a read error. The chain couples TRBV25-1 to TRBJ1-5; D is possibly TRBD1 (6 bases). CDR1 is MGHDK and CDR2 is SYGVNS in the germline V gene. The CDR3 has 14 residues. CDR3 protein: CASSPGGPNQPQRF. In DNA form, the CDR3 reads TGTGCCAGCAGCCCCGGGGGGCCCAATCAGCCCCAGCGTTTT.

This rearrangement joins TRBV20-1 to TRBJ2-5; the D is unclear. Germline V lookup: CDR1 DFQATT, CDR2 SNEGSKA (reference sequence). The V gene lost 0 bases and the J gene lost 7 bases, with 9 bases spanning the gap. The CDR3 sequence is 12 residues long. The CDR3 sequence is CSARDILGTQYF. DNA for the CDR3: TGCAGTGCTAGAGATATCTTAGGGACCCAGTACTTC.

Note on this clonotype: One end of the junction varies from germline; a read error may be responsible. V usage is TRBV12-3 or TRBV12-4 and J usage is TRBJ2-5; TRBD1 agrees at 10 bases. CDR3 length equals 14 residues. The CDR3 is CASSLTGGSETQHF. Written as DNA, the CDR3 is TGTGCCAGCAGTTTGACAGGGGGCTCTGAGACCCAGCACTTC.

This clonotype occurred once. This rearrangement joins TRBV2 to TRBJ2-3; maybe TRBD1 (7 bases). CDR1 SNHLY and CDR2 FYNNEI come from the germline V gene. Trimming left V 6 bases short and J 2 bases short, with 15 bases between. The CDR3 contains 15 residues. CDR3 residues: CASREPGGLTDTQYF. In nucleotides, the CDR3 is TGTGCCAGCAGAGAACCAGGGGGACTCACAGATACGCAGTATTTT.

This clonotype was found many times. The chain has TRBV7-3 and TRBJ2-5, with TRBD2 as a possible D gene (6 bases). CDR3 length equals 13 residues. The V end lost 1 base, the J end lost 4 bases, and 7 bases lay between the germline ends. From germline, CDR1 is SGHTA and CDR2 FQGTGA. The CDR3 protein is CASSLMGGETQYF. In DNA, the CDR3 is TGTGCCAGCAGCTTAATGGGGGGAGAGACCCAGTACTTC.

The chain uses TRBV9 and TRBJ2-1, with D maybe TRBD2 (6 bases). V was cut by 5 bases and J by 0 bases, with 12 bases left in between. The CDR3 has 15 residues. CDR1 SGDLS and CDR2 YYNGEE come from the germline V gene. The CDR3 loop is CASSWSGDSYNEQFF. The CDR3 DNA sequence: TGTGCCAGCAGTTGGTCGGGGGACTCCTACAATGAGCAGTTCTTC. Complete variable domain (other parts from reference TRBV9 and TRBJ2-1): DSGVTQTPKHLITATGQRVTLRCSPRSGDLSVYWYQQSLDQGLQFLIQYYNGEERAKGNILERFSAQQFPDLHSELNLSSLELGDSALYFCASSWSGDSYNEQFFGPGTRLTVL.

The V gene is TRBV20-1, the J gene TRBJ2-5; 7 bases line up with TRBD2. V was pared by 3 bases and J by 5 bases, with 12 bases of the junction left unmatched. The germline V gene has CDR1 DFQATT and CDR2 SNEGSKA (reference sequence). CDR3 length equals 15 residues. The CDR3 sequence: CSASRSREVGETQYF. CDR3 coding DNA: TGCAGTGCTAGTCGCTCCCGGGAGGTAGGGGAGACCCAGTACTTC.

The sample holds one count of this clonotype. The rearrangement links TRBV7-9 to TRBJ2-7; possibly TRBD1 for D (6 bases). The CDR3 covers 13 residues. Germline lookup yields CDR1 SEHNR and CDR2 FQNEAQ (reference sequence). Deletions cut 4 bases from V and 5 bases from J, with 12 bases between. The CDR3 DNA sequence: TGTGCCAGCAGCTCAAGGGGGTGGGACGAGCAGTACTTC. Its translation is CASSSRGWDEQYF.

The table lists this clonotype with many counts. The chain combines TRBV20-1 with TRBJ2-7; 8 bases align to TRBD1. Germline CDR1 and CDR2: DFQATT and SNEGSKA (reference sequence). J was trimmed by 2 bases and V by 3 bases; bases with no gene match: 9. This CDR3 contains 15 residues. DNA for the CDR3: TGCAGTGCTAGGGGTCAGGACAGGGACCCCTACGAGCAGTACTTC. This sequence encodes CSARGQDRDPYEQYF.

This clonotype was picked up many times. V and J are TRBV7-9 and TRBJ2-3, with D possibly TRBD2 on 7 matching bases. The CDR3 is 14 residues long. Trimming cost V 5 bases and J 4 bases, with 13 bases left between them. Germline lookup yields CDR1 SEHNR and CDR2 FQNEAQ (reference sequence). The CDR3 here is CASSTEGGADTQYF. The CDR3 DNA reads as TGTGCCAGCAGCACTGAGGGGGGGGCAGATACGCAGTATTTT.

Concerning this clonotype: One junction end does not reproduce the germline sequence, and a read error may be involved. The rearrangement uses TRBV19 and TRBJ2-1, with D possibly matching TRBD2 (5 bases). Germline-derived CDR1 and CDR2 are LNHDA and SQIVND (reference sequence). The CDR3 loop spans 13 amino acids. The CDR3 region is CASRQLGFNEQFF. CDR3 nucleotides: TGTGCTAGTAGACAACTAGGCTTCAATGAGCAGTTCTTC.

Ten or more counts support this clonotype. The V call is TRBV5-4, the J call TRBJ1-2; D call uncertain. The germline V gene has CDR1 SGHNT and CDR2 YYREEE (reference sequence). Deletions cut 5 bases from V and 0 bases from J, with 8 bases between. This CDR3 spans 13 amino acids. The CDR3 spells CASRQTANYGYTF. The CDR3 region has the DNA TGTGCCAGCAGACAGACCGCTAACTATGGCTACACCTTC.

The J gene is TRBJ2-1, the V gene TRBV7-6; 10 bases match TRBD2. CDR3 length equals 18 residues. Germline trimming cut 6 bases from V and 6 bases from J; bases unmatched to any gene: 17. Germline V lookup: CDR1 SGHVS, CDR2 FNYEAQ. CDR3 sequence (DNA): TGTGCCAGCAGTTCAACTCTAGCGGGAGTTACCCCAGGCAATGAGCAGTTCTTC. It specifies CASSSTLAGVTPGNEQFF. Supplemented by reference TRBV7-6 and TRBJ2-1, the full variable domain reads GAGVSQSPRYKVTKRGQDVALRCDPISGHVSLYWYRQALGQGPEFLTYFNYEAQQDKSGLPNDRFSAERPEGSISTLTIQRTEQRDSAMYRCASSSTLAGVTPGNEQFFGPGTRLTVL.

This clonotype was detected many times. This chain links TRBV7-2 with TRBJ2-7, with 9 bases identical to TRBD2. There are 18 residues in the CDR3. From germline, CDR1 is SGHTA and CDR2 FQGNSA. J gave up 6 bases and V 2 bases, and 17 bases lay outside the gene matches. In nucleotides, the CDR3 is TGTGCCAGCAGCTTAACCAGTACATATAGCGGGAGTCTAAGCGAGCAGTACTTC. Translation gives CASSLTSTYSGSLSEQYF.

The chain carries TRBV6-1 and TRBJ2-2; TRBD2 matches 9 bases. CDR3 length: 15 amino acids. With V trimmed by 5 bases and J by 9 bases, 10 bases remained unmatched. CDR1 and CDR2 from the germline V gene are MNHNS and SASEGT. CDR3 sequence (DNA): TGTGCCAGCAGTAAAGAGCGGGGGGCCGGGAGGGAGCTGTTTTTT. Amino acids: CASSKERGAGRELFF.

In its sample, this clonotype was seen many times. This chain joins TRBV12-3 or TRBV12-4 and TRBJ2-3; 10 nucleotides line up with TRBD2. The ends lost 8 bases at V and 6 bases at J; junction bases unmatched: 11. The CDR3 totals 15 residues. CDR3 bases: TGTGCCAGCTTCCCAAGCGGGAGGGCCTTGGATACGCAGTATTTT. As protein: CASFPSGRALDTQYF.

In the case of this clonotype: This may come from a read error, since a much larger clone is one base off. CDR3 nucleotides: TGTGCCAGCAGTGAAGGGGGGGGAGGGCAGCCCCGGCATTTT. It is translated as CASSEGGGGQPRHF. J is TRBJ1-5 and V is TRBV6-4, with D possibly being TRBD1 (6 bases). There are 14 residues in the CDR3. Germline V lookup: CDR1 MRHNA, CDR2 SNTAGT.

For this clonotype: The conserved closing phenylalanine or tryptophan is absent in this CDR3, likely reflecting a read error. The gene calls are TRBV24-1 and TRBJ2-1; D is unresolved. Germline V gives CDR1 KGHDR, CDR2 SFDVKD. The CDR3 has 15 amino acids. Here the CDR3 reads CAASDPQASYNEQFL. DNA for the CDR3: TGTGCCGCCAGTGATCCCCAGGCCTCCTACAATGAGCAGTTCCTC.

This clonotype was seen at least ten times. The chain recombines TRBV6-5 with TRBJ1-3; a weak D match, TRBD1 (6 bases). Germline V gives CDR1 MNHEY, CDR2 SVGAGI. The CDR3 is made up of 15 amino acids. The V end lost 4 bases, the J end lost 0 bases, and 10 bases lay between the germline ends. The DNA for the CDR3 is TGTGCCAGCAGTTCAGCAGGGGTCTCTGGAAACACCATATATTTT. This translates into CASSSAGVSGNTIYF.